This record covers a single TCR beta chain. Its antigen is undetermined. The data belong to a study of cytomegalovirus exposure and HLA in healthy donors. Profiling relied on immunoSEQ multiplex PCR, and the TCRdb table lists in-frame clones only, not all of them. This sample yields tens of thousands of clones, of which around 90% are seen a single time; 2.5% to 3.5% belongs to the top ten. Study-wide findings and caveats: Rarity held for most TCR sequences, but there were some public TCRs that occurred in many donors. TCR clusters originating in the first cohort tended to co-occur in the 110 or so validation repertoires, according to a later analysis.

The CDR3 runs to 16 residues. V was clipped by 4 bases and J by 6 bases, with 19 bases between them. Germline CDR1 and CDR2: KGHSH and LQKENI. The chain combines TRBV18 with TRBJ1-5, with D unclear. This TCR came from a man aged 18 to 35 in good health and CMV-seronegative. Sequencing input: PBMCs. The CDR3 loop reads CASSLSSAERGQPQHF. Written as DNA, the CDR3 is TGTGCCAGCTCACTTTCCTCGGCAGAAAGAGGTCAGCCCCAGCATTTT.